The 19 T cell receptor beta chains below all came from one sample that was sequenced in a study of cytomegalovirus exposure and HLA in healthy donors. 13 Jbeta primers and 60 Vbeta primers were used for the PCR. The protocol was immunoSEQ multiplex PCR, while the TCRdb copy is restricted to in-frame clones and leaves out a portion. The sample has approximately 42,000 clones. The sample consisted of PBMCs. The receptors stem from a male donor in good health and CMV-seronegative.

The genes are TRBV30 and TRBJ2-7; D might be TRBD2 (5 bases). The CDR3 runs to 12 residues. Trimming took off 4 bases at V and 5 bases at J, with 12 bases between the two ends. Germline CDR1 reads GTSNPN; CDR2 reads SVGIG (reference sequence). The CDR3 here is CAWTRGVNEQYF. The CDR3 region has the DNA TGTGCCTGGACTCGGGGAGTCAACGAGCAGTACTTC.

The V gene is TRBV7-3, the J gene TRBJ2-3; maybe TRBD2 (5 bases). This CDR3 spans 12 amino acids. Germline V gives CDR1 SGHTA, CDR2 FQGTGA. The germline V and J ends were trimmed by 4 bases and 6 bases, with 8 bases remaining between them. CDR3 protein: CASSSKRDTQYF. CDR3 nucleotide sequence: TGTGCCAGCAGCTCCAAGCGGGATACGCAGTATTTT.

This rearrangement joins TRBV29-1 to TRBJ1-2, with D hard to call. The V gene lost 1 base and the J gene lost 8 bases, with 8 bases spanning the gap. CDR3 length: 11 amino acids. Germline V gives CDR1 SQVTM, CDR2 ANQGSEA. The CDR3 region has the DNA TGCAGCGTTGAAGGGGAGAGGGGCTACACCTTC. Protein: CSVEGERGYTF. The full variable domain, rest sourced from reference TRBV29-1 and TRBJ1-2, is SAVISQKPSRDICQRGTSLTIQCQVDSQVTMMFWYRQQPGQSLTLIATANQGSEATYESGFVIDKFPISRPNLTFSTLTVSNMSPEDSSIYLCSVEGERGYTFGSGTRLTVV.

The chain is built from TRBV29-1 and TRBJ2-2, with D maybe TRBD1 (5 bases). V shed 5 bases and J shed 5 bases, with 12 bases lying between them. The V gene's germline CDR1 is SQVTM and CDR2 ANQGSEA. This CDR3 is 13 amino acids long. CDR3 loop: CSVYPKGTGELFF. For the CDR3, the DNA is TGCAGCGTTTACCCAAAGGGGACCGGGGAGCTGTTTTTT.

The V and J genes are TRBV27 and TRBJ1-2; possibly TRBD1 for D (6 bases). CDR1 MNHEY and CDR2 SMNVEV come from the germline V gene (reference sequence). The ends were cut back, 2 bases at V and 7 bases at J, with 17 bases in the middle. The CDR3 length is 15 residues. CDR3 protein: CASSLRGGGAFGYTF. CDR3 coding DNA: TGTGCCAGCAGTTTACGAGGGGGGGGCGCGTTTGGCTACACCTTC.

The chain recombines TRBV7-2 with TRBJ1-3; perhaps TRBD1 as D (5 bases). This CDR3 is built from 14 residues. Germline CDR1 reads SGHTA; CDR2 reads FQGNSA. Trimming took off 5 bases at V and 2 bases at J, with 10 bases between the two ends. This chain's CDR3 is CASSQQVAGNTIYF. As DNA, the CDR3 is TGTGCCAGCAGCCAACAGGTGGCTGGAAACACCATATATTTT.

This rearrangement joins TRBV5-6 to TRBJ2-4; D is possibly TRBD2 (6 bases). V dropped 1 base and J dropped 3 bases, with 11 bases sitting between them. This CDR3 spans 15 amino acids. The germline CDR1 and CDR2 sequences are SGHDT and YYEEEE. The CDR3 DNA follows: TGTGCCAGCAGCTTGCGGCGGGAAGGCAAAAACATTCAGTACTTC. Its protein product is CASSLRREGKNIQYF. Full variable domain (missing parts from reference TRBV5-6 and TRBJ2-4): DAGVTQSPTHLIKTRGQQVTLRCSPKSGHDTVSWYQQALGQGPQFIFQYYEEEERQRGNFPDRFSGHQFPNYSSELNVNALLLGDSALYLCASSLRREGKNIQYFGAGTRLSVL.

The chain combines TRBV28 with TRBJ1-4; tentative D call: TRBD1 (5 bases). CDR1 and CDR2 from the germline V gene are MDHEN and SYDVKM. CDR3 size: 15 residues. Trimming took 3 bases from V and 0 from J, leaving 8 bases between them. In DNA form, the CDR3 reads TGTGCCAGCAGTTTCCAAGGGGCAACTAATGAAAAACTGTTTTTT. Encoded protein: CASSFQGATNEKLFF.

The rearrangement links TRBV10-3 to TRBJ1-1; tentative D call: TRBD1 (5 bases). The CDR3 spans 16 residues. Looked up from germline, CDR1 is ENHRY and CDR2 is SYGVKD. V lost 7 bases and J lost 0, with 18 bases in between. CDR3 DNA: TGTGCCATCACCGGGGGTCAGGGTTCCATGAACACTGAAGCTTTCTTT. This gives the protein CAITGGQGSMNTEAFF.

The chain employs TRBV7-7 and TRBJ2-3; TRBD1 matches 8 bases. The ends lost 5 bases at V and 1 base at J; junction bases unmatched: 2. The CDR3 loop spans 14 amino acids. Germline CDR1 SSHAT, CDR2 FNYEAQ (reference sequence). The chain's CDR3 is CASSLTGGTDTQYF. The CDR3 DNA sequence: TGTGCCAGCAGCCTGACAGGGGGCACAGATACGCAGTATTTT.

In DNA, the CDR3 is TGTGCCAGCAGCCGAGGGACAGGGAAAGGCGAGCAGTACTTC. This gives the protein CASSRGTGKGEQYF. The V call is TRBV5-6, the J call TRBJ2-7; TRBD1 agrees at 9 bases. The CDR3 runs to 14 residues. The ends lost 4 bases at V and 6 bases at J; junction bases unmatched: 8. Germline V CDR1 and CDR2: SGHDT, YYEEEE. Complete variable domain (other parts from reference TRBV5-6 and TRBJ2-7): DAGVTQSPTHLIKTRGQQVTLRCSPKSGHDTVSWYQQALGQGPQFIFQYYEEEERQRGNFPDRFSGHQFPNYSSELNVNALLLGDSALYLCASSRGTGKGEQYFGPGTRLTVT.

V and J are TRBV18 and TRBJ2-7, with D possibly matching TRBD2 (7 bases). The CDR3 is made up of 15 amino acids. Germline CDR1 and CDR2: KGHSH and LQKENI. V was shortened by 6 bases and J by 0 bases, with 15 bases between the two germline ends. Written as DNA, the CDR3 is TGTGCCAGCTCCCAAGGGGGGGACTTCTCCTACGAGCAGTACTTC. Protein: CASSQGGDFSYEQYF.

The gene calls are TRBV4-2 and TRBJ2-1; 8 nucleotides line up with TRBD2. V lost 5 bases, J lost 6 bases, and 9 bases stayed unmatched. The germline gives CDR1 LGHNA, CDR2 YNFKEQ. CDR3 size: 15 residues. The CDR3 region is CASSFLGREANEQFF. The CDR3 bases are TGTGCCAGCAGCTTCCTGGGGCGGGAGGCCAATGAGCAGTTCTTC.

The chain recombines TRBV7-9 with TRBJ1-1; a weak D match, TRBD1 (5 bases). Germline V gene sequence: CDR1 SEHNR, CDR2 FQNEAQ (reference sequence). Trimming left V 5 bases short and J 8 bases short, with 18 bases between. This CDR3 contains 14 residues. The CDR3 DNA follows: TGTGCCAGCAGCCGCACCGACAGATTGGGGGAAGCTTTCTTT. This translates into CASSRTDRLGEAFF.

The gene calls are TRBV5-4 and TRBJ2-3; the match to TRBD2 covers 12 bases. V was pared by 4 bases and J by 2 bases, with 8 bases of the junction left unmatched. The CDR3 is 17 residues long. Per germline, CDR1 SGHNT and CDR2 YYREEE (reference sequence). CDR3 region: CASSSATSGRSTDTQYF. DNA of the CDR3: TGTGCCAGCAGCAGTGCAACTAGCGGGAGGTCCACAGATACGCAGTATTTT.

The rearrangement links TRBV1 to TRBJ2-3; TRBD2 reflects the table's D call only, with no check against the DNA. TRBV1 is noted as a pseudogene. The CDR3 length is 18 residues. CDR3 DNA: TGCACCAGCAGTGGAGGTTGCCGATTATCCCCCCTTACAGATACGCAGTATTTT. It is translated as CTSSGGCRLSPLTDTQYF.

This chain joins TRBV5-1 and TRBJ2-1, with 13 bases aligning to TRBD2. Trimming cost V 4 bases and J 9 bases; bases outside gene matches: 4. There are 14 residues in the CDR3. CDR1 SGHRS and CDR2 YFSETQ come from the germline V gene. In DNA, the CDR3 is TGCGCCAGCAGCCGGACTAGCGGGAGTGGTGAGCAGTTCTTC. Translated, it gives CASSRTSGSGEQFF.

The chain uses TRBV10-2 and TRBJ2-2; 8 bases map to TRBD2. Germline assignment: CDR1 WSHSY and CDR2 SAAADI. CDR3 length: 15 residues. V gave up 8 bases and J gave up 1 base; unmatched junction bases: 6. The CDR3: CASLKSGRNTGELFF. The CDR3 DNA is TGCGCCAGCCTTAAAAGCGGGAGGAACACCGGGGAGCTGTTTTTT.

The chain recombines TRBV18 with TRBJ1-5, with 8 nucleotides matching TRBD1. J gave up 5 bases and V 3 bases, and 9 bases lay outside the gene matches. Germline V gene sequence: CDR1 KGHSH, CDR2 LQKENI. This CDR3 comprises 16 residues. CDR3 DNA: TGTGCCAGCTCACCGACCCGGACAGGGTATGATCAGCCCCAGCATTTT. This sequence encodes CASSPTRTGYDQPQHF.